The clone carrying this T cell receptor beta chain came up a few times. The antigen is unknown. The data are from a study of cytomegalovirus exposure and HLA in healthy donors. Findings and limits, study-wide: There was a cluster of highly shared sequence variants that was likely a sequencing artifact.

In the PCR, 60 Vbeta and 13 Jbeta primers were used. TCRdb's table, derived via immunoSEQ multiplex PCR, lists solely in-frame clones and lacks some. The table has about 140,000 clones, 66% seen once. The germline V gene encodes CDR1 MNHEY and CDR2 SVGAGI. CDR3 length: 13 residues. Trimming removed 2 bases at V and 5 bases at J, with 9 bases between. The clonotype comes from a woman in her sixties in good health and CMV-seronegative. Source material: PBMCs. J is TRBJ2-5 and V is TRBV6-5; the D gene is possibly TRBD2 (7 bases). DNA for the CDR3: TGTGCCAGCAGTTACGGGGGGGCCGAGACCCAGTACTTC. It encodes CASSYGGAETQYF.